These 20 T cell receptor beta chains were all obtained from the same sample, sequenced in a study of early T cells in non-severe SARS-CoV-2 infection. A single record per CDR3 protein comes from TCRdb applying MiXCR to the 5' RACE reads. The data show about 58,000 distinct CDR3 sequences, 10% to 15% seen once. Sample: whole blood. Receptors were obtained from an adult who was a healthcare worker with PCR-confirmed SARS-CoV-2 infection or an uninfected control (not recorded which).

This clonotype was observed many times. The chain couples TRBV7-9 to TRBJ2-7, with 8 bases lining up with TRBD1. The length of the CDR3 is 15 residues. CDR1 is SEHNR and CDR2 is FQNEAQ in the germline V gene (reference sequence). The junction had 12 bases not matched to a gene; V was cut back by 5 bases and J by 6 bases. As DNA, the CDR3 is TGTGCCAGCAGCGATAGACCGGGACAGGAACCCGAGCAGTACTTC. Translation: CASSDRPGQEPEQYF.

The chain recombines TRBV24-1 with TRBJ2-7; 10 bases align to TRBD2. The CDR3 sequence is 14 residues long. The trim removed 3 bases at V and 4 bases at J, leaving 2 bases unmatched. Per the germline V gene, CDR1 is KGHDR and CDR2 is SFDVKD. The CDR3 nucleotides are TGTGCCACCAGTGATGCTAGCGGGAGTTACGAGCAGTACTTC. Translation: CATSDASGSYEQYF.

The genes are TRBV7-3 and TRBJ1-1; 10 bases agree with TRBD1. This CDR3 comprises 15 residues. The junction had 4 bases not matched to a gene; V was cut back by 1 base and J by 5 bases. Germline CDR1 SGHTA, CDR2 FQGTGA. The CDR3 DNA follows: TGTGCCAGCAGCTTAAGCTCGGGACAGGGGACTGAAGCTTTCTTT. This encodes CASSLSSGQGTEAFF.

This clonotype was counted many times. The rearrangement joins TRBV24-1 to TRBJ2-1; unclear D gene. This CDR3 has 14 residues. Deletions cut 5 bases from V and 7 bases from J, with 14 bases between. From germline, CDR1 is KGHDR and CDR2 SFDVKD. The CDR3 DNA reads TGTGCCACCAGTGTCGGCGCTACTGGAAATGAGCAGTTCTTC. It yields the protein CATSVGATGNEQFF.

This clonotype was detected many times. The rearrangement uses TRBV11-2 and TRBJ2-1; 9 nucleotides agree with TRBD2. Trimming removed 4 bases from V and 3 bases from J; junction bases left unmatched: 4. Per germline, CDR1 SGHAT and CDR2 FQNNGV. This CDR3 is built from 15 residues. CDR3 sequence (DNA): TGTGCCAGCAGCTCCCTAGCGGGGAACTACAATGAGCAGTTCTTC. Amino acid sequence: CASSSLAGNYNEQFF.

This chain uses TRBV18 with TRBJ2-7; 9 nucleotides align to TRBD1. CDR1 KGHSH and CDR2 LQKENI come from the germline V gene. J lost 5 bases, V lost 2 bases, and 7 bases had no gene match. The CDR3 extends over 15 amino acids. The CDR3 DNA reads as TGTGCCAGCTCACCATGGGACAGGGCGCGGAACGAGCAGTACTTC. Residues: CASSPWDRARNEQYF.

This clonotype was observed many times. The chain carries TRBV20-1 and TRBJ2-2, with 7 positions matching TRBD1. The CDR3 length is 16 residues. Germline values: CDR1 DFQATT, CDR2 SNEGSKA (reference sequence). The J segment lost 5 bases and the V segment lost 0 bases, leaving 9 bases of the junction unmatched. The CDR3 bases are TGCAGTGCTAGAGATCCTAACAGGGGTCGGACCGGGGAGCTGTTTTTT. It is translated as CSARDPNRGRTGELFF.

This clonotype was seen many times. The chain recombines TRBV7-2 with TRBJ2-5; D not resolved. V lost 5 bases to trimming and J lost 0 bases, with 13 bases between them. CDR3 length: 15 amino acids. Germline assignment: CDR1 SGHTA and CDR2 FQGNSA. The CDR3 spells CASSPRQAYQETQYF. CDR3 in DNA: TGTGCCAGCAGCCCCCGCCAGGCGTACCAAGAGACCCAGTACTTC.

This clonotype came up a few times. CDR3 bases: TGTGCCAGCAGCGTAGCGGTAGCGGGAGCCGAGCAGTACTTC. It specifies CASSVAVAGAEQYF. This chain uses TRBV9 with TRBJ2-7, with TRBD2 identical over 9 bases. Germline values: CDR1 SGDLS, CDR2 YYNGEE. V gave up 0 bases and J gave up 6 bases; unmatched junction bases: 4. CDR3 size: 14 residues. Drawing the rest from reference TRBV9 and TRBJ2-7, the complete variable domain is DSGVTQTPKHLITATGQRVTLRCSPRSGDLSVYWYQQSLDQGLQFLIQYYNGEERAKGNILERFSAQQFPDLHSELNLSSLELGDSALYFCASSVAVAGAEQYFGPGTRLTVT.

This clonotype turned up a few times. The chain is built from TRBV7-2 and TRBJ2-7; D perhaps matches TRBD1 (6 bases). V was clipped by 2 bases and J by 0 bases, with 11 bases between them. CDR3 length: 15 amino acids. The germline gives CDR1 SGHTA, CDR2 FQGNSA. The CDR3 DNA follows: TGTGCCAGCAGCTTACAGGGGACGCGCTCCTACGAGCAGTACTTC. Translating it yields CASSLQGTRSYEQYF. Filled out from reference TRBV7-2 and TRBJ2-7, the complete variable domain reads GAGVSQSPSNKVTEKGKDVELRCDPISGHTALYWYRQSLGQGLEFLIYFQGNSAPDKSGLPSDRFSAERTGGSVSTLTIQRTQQEDSAVYLCASSLQGTRSYEQYFGPGTRLTVT.

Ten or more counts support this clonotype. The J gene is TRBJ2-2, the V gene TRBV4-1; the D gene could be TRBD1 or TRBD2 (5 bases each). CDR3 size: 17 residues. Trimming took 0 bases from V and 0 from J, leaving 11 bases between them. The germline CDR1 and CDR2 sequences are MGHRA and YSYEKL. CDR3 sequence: CASSQEYGASNTGELFF. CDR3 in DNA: TGCGCCAGCAGCCAAGAATACGGGGCTTCGAACACCGGGGAGCTGTTTTTT.

This chain's CDR3 is CASSTYKSGNTEAFF. The CDR3 region has the DNA TGTGCCAGCAGTACTTATAAGTCGGGGAACACTGAAGCTTTCTTT. The V and J genes are TRBV6-2 or TRBV6-3 and TRBJ1-1; unclear D gene. Germline V gene data show CDR1 as MNHEY and CDR2 as SVGEGT. The length of the CDR3 is 15 residues. Trimming shortened V by 5 bases and J by 1 base, and 14 bases separated the two germline ends.

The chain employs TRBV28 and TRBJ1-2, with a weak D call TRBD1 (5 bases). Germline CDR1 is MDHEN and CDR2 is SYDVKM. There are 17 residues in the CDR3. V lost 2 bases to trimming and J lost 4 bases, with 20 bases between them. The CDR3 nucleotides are TGTGCCAGCAGTTTACCACCGGAAGGGGCAGGCGTCTATGGCTACACCTTC. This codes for CASSLPPEGAGVYGYTF.

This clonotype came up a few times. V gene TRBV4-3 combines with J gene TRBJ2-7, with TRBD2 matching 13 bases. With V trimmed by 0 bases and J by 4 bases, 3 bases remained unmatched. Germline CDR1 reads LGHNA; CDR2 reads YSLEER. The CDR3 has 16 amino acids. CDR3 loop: CASSQDQTSGRYEQYF. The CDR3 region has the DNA TGCGCCAGCAGCCAAGATCAGACTAGCGGGAGGTACGAGCAGTACTTC.

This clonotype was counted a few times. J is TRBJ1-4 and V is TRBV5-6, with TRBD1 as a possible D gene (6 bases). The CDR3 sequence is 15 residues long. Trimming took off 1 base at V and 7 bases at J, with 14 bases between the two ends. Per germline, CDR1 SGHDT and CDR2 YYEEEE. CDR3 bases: TGTGCCAGCAGCTTGTACGCGACAGGTGGTGAAAAACTGTTTTTT. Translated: CASSLYATGGEKLFF. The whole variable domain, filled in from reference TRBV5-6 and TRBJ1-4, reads DAGVTQSPTHLIKTRGQQVTLRCSPKSGHDTVSWYQQALGQGPQFIFQYYEEEERQRGNFPDRFSGHQFPNYSSELNVNALLLGDSALYLCASSLYATGGEKLFFGSGTQLSVL.

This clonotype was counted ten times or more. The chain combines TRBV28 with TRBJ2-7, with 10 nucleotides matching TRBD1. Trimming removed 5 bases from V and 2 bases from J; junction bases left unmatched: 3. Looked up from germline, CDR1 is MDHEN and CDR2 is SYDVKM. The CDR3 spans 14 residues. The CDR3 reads CASSPGTGAYEQYF. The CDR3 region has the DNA TGTGCCAGCAGTCCCGGGACAGGGGCCTACGAGCAGTACTTC. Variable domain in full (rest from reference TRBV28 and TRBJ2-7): DVKVTQSSRYLVKRTGEKVFLECVQDMDHENMFWYRQDPGLGLRLIYFSYDVKMKEKGDIPEGYSVSREKKERFSLILESASTNQTSMYLCASSPGTGAYEQYFGPGTRLTVT.

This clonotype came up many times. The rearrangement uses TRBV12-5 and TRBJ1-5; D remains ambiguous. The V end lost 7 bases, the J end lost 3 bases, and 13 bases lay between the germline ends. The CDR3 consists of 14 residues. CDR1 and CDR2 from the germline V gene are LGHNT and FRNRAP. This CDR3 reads CASALDGDNQPQHF. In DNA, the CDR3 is TGTGCTAGTGCCTTGGACGGAGACAATCAGCCCCAGCATTTT.

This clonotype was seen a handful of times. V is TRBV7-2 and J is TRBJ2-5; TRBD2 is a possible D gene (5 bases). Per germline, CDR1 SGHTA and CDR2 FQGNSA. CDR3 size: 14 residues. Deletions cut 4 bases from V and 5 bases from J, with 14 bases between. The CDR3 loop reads CASSSSREDETQYF. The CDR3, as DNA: TGTGCCAGCAGCTCTTCCCGGGAAGATGAGACCCAGTACTTC.

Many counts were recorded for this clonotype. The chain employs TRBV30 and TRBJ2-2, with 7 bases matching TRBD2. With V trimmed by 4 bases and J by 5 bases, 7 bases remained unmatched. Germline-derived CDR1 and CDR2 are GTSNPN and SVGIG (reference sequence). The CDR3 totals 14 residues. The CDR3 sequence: CAWTRTSRTGELFF. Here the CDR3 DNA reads TGTGCCTGGACTCGGACTAGTAGGACCGGGGAGCTGTTTTTT.

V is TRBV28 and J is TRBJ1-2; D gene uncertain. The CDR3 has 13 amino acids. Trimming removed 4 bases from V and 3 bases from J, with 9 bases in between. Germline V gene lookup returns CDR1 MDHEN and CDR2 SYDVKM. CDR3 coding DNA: TGTGCCAGCAGTTCAAACACTCACTATGGCTACACCTTC. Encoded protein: CASSSNTHYGYTF.